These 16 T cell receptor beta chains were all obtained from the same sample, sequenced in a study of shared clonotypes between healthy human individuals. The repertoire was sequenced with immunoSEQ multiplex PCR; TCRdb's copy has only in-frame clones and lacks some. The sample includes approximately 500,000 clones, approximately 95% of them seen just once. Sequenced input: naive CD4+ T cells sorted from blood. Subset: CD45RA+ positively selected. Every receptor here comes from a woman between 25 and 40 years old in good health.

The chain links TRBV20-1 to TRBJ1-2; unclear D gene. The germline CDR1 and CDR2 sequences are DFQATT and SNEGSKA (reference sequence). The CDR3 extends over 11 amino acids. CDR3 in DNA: TGCACCTCCCCCGTGGAAGCTGGCTACACCTTC. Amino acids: CTSPVEAGYTF.

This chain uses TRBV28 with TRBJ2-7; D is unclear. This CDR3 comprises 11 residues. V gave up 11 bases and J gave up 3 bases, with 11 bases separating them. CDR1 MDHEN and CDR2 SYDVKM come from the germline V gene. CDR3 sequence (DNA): TGTGCCTGCTTAGACAACTACGAGCAGTACTTC. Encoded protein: CACLDNYEQYF.

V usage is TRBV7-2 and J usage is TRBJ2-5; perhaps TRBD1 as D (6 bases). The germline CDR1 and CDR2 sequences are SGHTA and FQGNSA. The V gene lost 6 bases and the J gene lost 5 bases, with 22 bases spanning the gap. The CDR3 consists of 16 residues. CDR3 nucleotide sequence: TGTGCCAGCAGACCGAACGGAGTCAGGGGCAGGGAGACCCAGTACTTC. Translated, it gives CASRPNGVRGRETQYF. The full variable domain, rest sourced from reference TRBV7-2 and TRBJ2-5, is GAGVSQSPSNKVTEKGKDVELRCDPISGHTALYWYRQSLGQGLEFLIYFQGNSAPDKSGLPSDRFSAERTGGSVSTLTIQRTQQEDSAVYLCASRPNGVRGRETQYFGPGTRLLVL.

The chain's CDR3 is CASSPLRLAGGPNEQFF. CDR3 sequence (DNA): TGTGCCAGCAGTCCCCTCCGACTAGCGGGAGGGCCTAATGAGCAGTTCTTC. The chain uses TRBV28 and TRBJ2-1; 14 positions match TRBD2. Germline CDR1 reads MDHEN; CDR2 reads SYDVKM. The CDR3 has 17 residues. The J segment lost 7 bases and the V segment lost 5 bases, leaving 10 bases of the junction unmatched.

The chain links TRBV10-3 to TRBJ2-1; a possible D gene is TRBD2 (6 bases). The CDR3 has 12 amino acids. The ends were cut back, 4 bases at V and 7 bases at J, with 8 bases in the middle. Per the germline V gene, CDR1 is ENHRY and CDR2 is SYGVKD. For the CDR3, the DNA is TGTGCCATCAGTGGGGGGACTAATGAGCAGTTCTTC. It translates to CAISGGTNEQFF.

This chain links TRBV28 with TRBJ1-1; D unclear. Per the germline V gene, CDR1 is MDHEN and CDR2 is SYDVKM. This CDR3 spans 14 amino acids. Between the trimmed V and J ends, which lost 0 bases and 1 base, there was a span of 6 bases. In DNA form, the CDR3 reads TGTGCCAGCAGTTTATGGCGCAGGAACACTGAAGCTTTCTTT. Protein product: CASSLWRRNTEAFF.

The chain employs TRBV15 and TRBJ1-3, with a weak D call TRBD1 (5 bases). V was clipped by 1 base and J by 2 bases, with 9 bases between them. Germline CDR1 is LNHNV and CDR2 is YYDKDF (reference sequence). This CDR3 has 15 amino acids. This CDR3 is CATSRVKGTGNTIYF. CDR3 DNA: TGTGCCACCAGCAGAGTCAAGGGGACTGGAAACACCATATATTTT.

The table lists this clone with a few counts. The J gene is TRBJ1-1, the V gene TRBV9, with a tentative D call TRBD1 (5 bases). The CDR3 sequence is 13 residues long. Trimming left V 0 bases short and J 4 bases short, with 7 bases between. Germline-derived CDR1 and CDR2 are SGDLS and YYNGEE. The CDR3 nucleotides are TGTGCCAGCAGCGTAGCTCAGGGCACTGAAGCTTTCTTT. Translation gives CASSVAQGTEAFF.

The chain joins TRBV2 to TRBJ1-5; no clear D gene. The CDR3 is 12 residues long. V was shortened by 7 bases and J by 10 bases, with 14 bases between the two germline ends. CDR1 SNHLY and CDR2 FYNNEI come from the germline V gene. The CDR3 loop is CASNPGQEPQHF. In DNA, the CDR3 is TGTGCCAGCAACCCCGGCCAGGAACCCCAGCATTTT. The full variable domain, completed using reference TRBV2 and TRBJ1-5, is EPEVTQTPSHQVTQMGQEVILRCVPISNHLYFYWYRQILGQKVEFLVSFYNNEISEKSEIFDDQFSVERPDGSNFTLKIRSTKLEDSAMYFCASNPGQEPQHFGDGTRLSIL.

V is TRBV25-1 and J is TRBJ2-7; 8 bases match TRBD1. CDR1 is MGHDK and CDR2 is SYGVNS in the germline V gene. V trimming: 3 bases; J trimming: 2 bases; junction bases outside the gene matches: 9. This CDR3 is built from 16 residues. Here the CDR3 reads CASSDHLGTGPYEQYF. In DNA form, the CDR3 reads TGTGCCAGCAGTGATCACCTCGGGACAGGACCCTACGAGCAGTACTTC.

The CDR3 reads CATGTANTGELFF. The CDR3 DNA is TGCGCCACAGGAACGGCGAACACCGGGGAGCTGTTTTTT. The chain carries TRBV10-2 and TRBJ2-2; no reliable D call. Germline assignment: CDR1 WSHSY and CDR2 SAAADI. The ends were cut back, 10 bases at V and 0 bases at J, with 9 bases in the middle. CDR3 length equals 13 residues.

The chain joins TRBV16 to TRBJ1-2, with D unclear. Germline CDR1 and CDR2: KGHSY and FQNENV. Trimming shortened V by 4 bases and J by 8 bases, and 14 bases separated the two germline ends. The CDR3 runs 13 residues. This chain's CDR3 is CASSPGAGYGYTF. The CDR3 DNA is TGTGCCAGCAGCCCGGGAGCTGGGTACGGCTACACCTTC.

The CDR3 nucleotides read TGTGCCTGGAAGGCGGGACTCTGGGTTGTGGATGAGCAGTTCTTC. The encoded protein is CAWKAGLWVVDEQFF. V gene TRBV30 combines with J gene TRBJ2-1; D is perhaps TRBD2 (6 bases). Germline V gene sequence: CDR1 GTSNPN, CDR2 SVGIG (reference sequence). The CDR3 is 15 residues long. V shed 4 bases and J shed 8 bases, with 21 bases lying between them.

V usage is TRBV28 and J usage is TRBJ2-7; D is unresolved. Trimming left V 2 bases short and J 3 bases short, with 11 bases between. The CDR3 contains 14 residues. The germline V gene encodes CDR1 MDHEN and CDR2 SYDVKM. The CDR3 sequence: CASSLANPVYEQYF. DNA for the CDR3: TGTGCCAGCAGTTTAGCCAACCCGGTCTACGAGCAGTACTTC. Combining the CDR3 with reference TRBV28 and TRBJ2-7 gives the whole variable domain DVKVTQSSRYLVKRTGEKVFLECVQDMDHENMFWYRQDPGLGLRLIYFSYDVKMKEKGDIPEGYSVSREKKERFSLILESASTNQTSMYLCASSLANPVYEQYFGPGTRLTVT.

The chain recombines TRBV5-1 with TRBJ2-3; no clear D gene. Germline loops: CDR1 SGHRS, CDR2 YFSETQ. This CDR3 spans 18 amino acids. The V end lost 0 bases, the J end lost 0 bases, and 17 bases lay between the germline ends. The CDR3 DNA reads TGCGCCAGCAGCTTGGCCTTGGGAAGGTCCGCTAGCACAGATACGCAGTATTTT. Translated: CASSLALGRSASTDTQYF.

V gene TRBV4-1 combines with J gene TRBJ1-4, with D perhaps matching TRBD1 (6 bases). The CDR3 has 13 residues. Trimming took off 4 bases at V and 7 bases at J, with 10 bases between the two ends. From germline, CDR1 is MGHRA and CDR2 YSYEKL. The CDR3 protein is CASSLTRGEKLFF. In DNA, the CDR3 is TGCGCCAGCAGCCTCACCAGGGGTGAAAAACTGTTTTTT.